The subject of this entry is one TCR beta chain. Its antigen is still unknown. The input lacks base qualities; no much larger clone sits a single base away. This sample is drawn from a study of blood T cell repertoires in COVID-19 (dated by TCRdb to the early 2020s). For the wider study: The collaborator samples originated in the United States, Italy and Spain and spanned the acute and convalescent phases of COVID-19. The material from the prospective study consisted of cDNA or gDNA derived from T cells, B-cell-depleted T cells, or PBMCs. The dataset comprised deeply sampled blood TCRbeta repertoires from subjects exposed to, actively infected with, or recovered from COVID-19. The repertoires were released in a freely available public database meant as a resource for research on the immune response to SARS-CoV-2. The samples were drawn from two sources: the first 160 participants of the ongoing ImmuneRACE study, and 1,200 or so subjects contributed by 6 global collaborators. The sample metadata nearly always contained a de-identified subject ID, COVID-19 status, age in years and sex. Where HLA class I and class II types were available, the types were taken from metadata supplied by the sample provider, not from assay-based typing.

Including cysteine and phenylalanine, the CDR3 has 12 amino acids. Only the CDR3 DNA stays, 36 bases, in frame from base 1. V gives up 11 bases and J gives up 2 bases, and the segment between their germline ends measures 13 bases. Sequences WNHNN (CDR1) and SYGVQD (CDR2) are obtained from the germline V gene (reference sequence). TCRbeta CDR3 regions were amplified from genomic DNA by means of the immunoSEQ Assay, a bias-controlled multiplex PCR. The paper's processing steps were these. Within the assay, amplification of reference gene primers was used to estimate how many nucleated cells each sample contained. Sequence reads were collapsed and filtered to measure the absolute abundance of every unique TCRbeta CDR3 rearrangement. Productive Simpson clonality was computed per sample as the square root of Simpson's diversity index over productive rearrangements. The immuneACCESS repertoire file appears here via TCRdb, limited to in-frame rearrangements. These files lack a portion of the clones; in checked studies, under half of the deficit traces to unresolved V genes, and the cause of the others is not known. That table is the source of V, J and clone size, and D and trimming were worked out from the DNA. The sample data list 130,000 or so clones, and approximately 80% of these were observed just once. The ten largest clones represent 9% to 13% of the sample.

General study outcomes and caveats: The amount of clinical and demographic metadata varied by source and participant and was provided uncurated.

Each collaborating institution followed its own protocols to collect whole blood in K2EDTA tubes. Collaborator samples were shipped for TCRbeta analysis as frozen whole blood, isolated PBMCs, or DNA extracted from either sample type. The chain uses TRBV10-1 and TRBJ2-7, with a tentative D gene TRBD1 over 5 matching bases. Sequencing input: peripheral blood. The sequence was collected from a human donor in a cohort sampled during active COVID-19. DNA sequence: TGCGCCGGACACTTGGGGACCTACGAGCAGTACTTC. It codes for CAGHLGTYEQYF.